These T cell receptor beta chains were read from a single sample in a study of cytomegalovirus exposure and HLA in healthy donors. The method was immunoSEQ multiplex PCR; TCRdb's version includes in-frame clones alone and lacks a portion of them. The sample holds 35,000 to 55,000 clones; around two thirds are singletons and the top ten take approximately 9.3%. Sequenced sample: PBMCs. The receptors shown here come from a human donor in good health. The CDR3 runs from the conserved cysteine through the conserved F or W. Each record gives: D gene, J gene, clone size, V gene, CDR3 protein, CDR3 DNA. D genes are given only for firm matches. The listing skips clone size in some rows; elsewhere it reads once, few, many or a size class.

d_call: TRBD1; j_call: TRBJ1-6; clone_size: -; v_call: TRBV2; cdr3_aa: CASSEWDRDSPLHF; cdr3_nt: TGTGCCAGCAGTGAGTGGGACAGGGATTCACCCCTCCACTTT
d_call: -; j_call: TRBJ1-1; clone_size: -; v_call: TRBV5-6; cdr3_aa: CASSAAGSEAFF; cdr3_nt: TGTGCCAGCAGCGCGGCGGGATCTGAAGCTTTCTTT
d_call: -; j_call: TRBJ1-6; clone_size: few; v_call: TRBV19; cdr3_aa: CASSIMAAGNSPLHF; cdr3_nt: TGTGCCAGTAGTATTATGGCAGCGGGAAATTCACCCCTCCACTTT
d_call: TRBD1; j_call: TRBJ1-2; clone_size: -; v_call: TRBV30; cdr3_aa: CAWSMLAGGYGYTF; cdr3_nt: TGTGCCTGGAGTATGCTGGCAGGGGGGTATGGCTACACCTTC
d_call: -; j_call: TRBJ1-6; clone_size: -; v_call: TRBV5-1; cdr3_aa: CASSLGREGSPLHF; cdr3_nt: TGCGCCAGCAGCTTGGGGAGGGAGGGATCACCCCTCCACTTT
d_call: TRBD1; j_call: TRBJ1-6; clone_size: -; v_call: TRBV10-3; cdr3_aa: CAISPLGGQSPLHF; cdr3_nt: TGTGCCATCAGTCCCCTCGGGGGACAGTCACCCCTCCACTTT
d_call: -; j_call: TRBJ2-2; clone_size: -; v_call: TRBV2; cdr3_aa: CASSDRATGELFF; cdr3_nt: TGTGCCAGTTCGGACAGAGCCACCGGGGAGCTGTTTTTT
d_call: -; j_call: TRBJ1-1; clone_size: few; v_call: TRBV27; cdr3_aa: CASSPAGPSYEAFF; cdr3_nt: TGTGCCAGCAGTCCAGCGGGGCCCTCTTATGAAGCTTTCTTT
d_call: TRBD1; j_call: TRBJ2-1; clone_size: -; v_call: TRBV7-2; cdr3_aa: CASSLAGTGAGNEQFF; cdr3_nt: TGTGCCAGCAGCTTAGCGGGGACAGGGGCGGGCAATGAGCAGTTCTTC
d_call: TRBD1; j_call: TRBJ1-1; clone_size: -; v_call: TRBV4-1; cdr3_aa: CASSLSTTGKMIAEAFF; cdr3_nt: TGCGCCAGCAGCCTTTCCACGACAGGGAAGATGATCGCTGAAGCTTTCTTT
d_call: TRBD1; j_call: TRBJ2-7; clone_size: -; v_call: TRBV7-9; cdr3_aa: CASSTGTGWASSYEQYF; cdr3_nt: TGTGCCAGCAGCACCGGGACAGGGTGGGCGAGCTCCTACGAGCAGTACTTC
d_call: -; j_call: TRBJ1-2; clone_size: -; v_call: TRBV19; cdr3_aa: CASLGGVWAGYTF; cdr3_nt: TGTGCCAGTCTGGGCGGGGTATGGGCTGGCTACACCTTC
d_call: TRBD1; j_call: TRBJ2-1; clone_size: -; v_call: TRBV7-9; cdr3_aa: CASSASGTGSYNEQFF; cdr3_nt: TGTGCCAGCAGCGCCAGCGGGACAGGGTCTTACAATGAGCAGTTCTTC
d_call: -; j_call: TRBJ2-1; clone_size: -; v_call: TRBV18; cdr3_aa: CASSPSRRDNEQFF; cdr3_nt: TGTGCCAGCTCACCAAGCCGACGGGACAATGAGCAGTTCTTC
d_call: -; j_call: TRBJ2-3; clone_size: -; v_call: TRBV6-5; cdr3_aa: CASSYSSSYSTDTQYF; cdr3_nt: TGTGCCAGCAGTTACTCATCCAGTTACAGCACAGATACGCAGTATTTT
d_call: TRBD1; j_call: TRBJ1-1; clone_size: -; v_call: TRBV5-1; cdr3_aa: CASSLLTGADEAFF; cdr3_nt: TGCGCCAGCAGCCTCCTGACAGGGGCGGATGAAGCTTTCTTT
d_call: -; j_call: TRBJ2-1; clone_size: -; v_call: TRBV7-2; cdr3_aa: CASSLSRAGTHEQFF; cdr3_nt: TGTGCCAGCAGCTTATCGCGGGCCGGTACTCATGAGCAGTTCTTC
d_call: -; j_call: TRBJ2-5; clone_size: once; v_call: TRBV5-1; cdr3_aa: CASSLPGGQETQYF; cdr3_nt: TGCGCCAGCAGCCTACCTGGGGGGCAAGAGACCCAGTACTTC
d_call: -; j_call: TRBJ1-6; clone_size: once; v_call: TRBV5-1; cdr3_aa: CASSPDGLNNSPLHF; cdr3_nt: TGCGCCAGCAGCCCCGACGGACTAAATAATTCACCCCTCCACTTT
d_call: -; j_call: TRBJ1-6; clone_size: once; v_call: TRBV10-1; cdr3_aa: CASSEARGNSPLHF; cdr3_nt: TGCGCCAGCAGTGAGGCCAGGGGAAATTCACCCCTCCACTTT
d_call: -; j_call: TRBJ1-5; clone_size: few; v_call: TRBV5-1; cdr3_aa: CASSQAAGSNQPQHF; cdr3_nt: TGCGCCAGCAGCCAGGCGGCAGGGAGCAATCAGCCCCAGCATTTT
d_call: TRBD1; j_call: TRBJ1-2; clone_size: -; v_call: TRBV7-3; cdr3_aa: CASSRDRGSGYTF; cdr3_nt: TGTGCCAGCAGCCGGGACAGGGGAAGCGGCTACACCTTC
d_call: -; j_call: TRBJ1-1; clone_size: -; v_call: TRBV14; cdr3_aa: CASSLGSWDTEAFF; cdr3_nt: TGTGCCAGCAGCCTCGGGTCCTGGGACACTGAAGCTTTCTTT
d_call: -; j_call: TRBJ1-5; clone_size: -; v_call: TRBV6-5; cdr3_aa: CATSGHPNQPQHF; cdr3_nt: TGTGCCACCTCTGGACACCCGAATCAGCCCCAGCATTTT
d_call: -; j_call: TRBJ2-6; clone_size: -; v_call: TRBV12-5; cdr3_aa: CASGLGGQYDSSGANVLTF; cdr3_nt: TGTGCTAGTGGTTTGGGTGGACAGTATGATAGCTCTGGGGCCAACGTCCTGACTTTC
d_call: -; j_call: TRBJ1-5; clone_size: -; v_call: TRBV18; cdr3_aa: CASSLQGSQPQHF; cdr3_nt: TGTGCCAGCTCGTTACAGGGTTCTCAGCCCCAGCATTTT
d_call: -; j_call: TRBJ2-7; clone_size: -; v_call: TRBV6-1; cdr3_aa: CASSEQASSYEQYF; cdr3_nt: TGTGCCAGCAGTGAACAAGCCTCCTCCTACGAGCAGTACTTC
d_call: -; j_call: TRBJ2-3; clone_size: -; v_call: TRBV6-5; cdr3_aa: CASSYSYKRNTDTQYF; cdr3_nt: TGTGCCAGCAGTTACTCGTACAAGCGGAACACAGATACGCAGTATTTT
d_call: -; j_call: TRBJ1-2; clone_size: -; v_call: TRBV19; cdr3_aa: CASSIGSHANYGYTF; cdr3_nt: TGTGCCAGTAGTATAGGATCACATGCTAACTATGGCTACACCTTC
d_call: -; j_call: TRBJ1-1; clone_size: -; v_call: TRBV30; cdr3_aa: CAWISRTEAFF; cdr3_nt: TGTGCCTGGATATCCCGCACTGAAGCTTTCTTT
d_call: -; j_call: TRBJ1-5; clone_size: few; v_call: TRBV6-6; cdr3_aa: CASRAWTGNQPQHF; cdr3_nt: TGTGCCAGCAGGGCCTGGACAGGCAATCAGCCCCAGCATTTT
d_call: -; j_call: TRBJ1-6; clone_size: -; v_call: TRBV30; cdr3_aa: CAWSLGAPVSSYNSPLHF; cdr3_nt: TGTGCCTGGAGTCTAGGGGCTCCGGTCAGCTCCTATAATTCACCCCTCCACTTT
d_call: TRBD1; j_call: TRBJ1-5; clone_size: few; v_call: TRBV10-1; cdr3_aa: CASSEGQGGNQPQHF; cdr3_nt: TGCGCCAGCAGTGAGGGACAGGGTGGCAATCAGCCCCAGCATTTT
d_call: -; j_call: TRBJ1-5; clone_size: -; v_call: TRBV19; cdr3_aa: CASRGAGGPQHF; cdr3_nt: TGTGCCAGTAGAGGGGCAGGCGGGCCCCAGCATTTT
d_call: -; j_call: TRBJ1-6; clone_size: -; v_call: TRBV19; cdr3_aa: CASSINRSPLHF; cdr3_nt: TGTGCCAGTAGTATCAATCGGTCACCCCTCCACTTT
d_call: TRBD2; j_call: TRBJ2-5; clone_size: few; v_call: TRBV27; cdr3_aa: CASSLRGGETQYF; cdr3_nt: TGTGCCAGCAGTTTACGGGGGGGAGAGACCCAGTACTTC
d_call: -; j_call: TRBJ1-2; clone_size: once; v_call: TRBV7-6; cdr3_aa: CASSLEAGKGYGYTF; cdr3_nt: TGTGCCAGCAGCTTAGAGGCGGGGAAGGGCTATGGCTACACCTTC
d_call: -; j_call: TRBJ1-2; clone_size: -; v_call: TRBV14; cdr3_aa: CASSLGGLNYGYTF; cdr3_nt: TGTGCCAGCAGCCTGGGGGGGCTAAACTATGGCTACACCTTC
d_call: TRBD2; j_call: TRBJ2-7; clone_size: few; v_call: TRBV6-5; cdr3_aa: CASRISGGEEQYF; cdr3_nt: TGTGCCAGCAGGATCAGCGGGGGAGAGGAGCAGTACTTC
d_call: TRBD2; j_call: TRBJ2-7; clone_size: -; v_call: TRBV10-3; cdr3_aa: CAIKALAGTYEQYF; cdr3_nt: TGTGCCATCAAGGCGCTAGCGGGGACCTACGAGCAGTACTTC
d_call: -; j_call: TRBJ2-7; clone_size: -; v_call: TRBV5-4; cdr3_aa: CASSPGPTRAYEQYF; cdr3_nt: TGTGCCAGCAGCCCTGGACCTACTAGGGCCTACGAGCAGTACTTC
d_call: TRBD1; j_call: TRBJ1-2; clone_size: once; v_call: TRBV30; cdr3_aa: CARRDRAFYGYTF; cdr3_nt: TGTGCCAGACGGGACAGGGCATTCTACGGCTACACCTTC
d_call: -; j_call: TRBJ2-1; clone_size: -; v_call: TRBV7-7; cdr3_aa: CASSYQMIPSYNEQFF; cdr3_nt: TGTGCCAGCAGCTATCAGATGATACCCTCCTACAATGAGCAGTTCTTC
d_call: -; j_call: TRBJ2-7; clone_size: -; v_call: TRBV28; cdr3_aa: CASSLSFEGVHEQYF; cdr3_nt: TGTGCCAGCAGTTTATCATTTGAGGGAGTCCACGAGCAGTACTTC
d_call: -; j_call: TRBJ1-5; clone_size: -; v_call: TRBV2; cdr3_aa: CASSPVGGYYNQPQHF; cdr3_nt: TGTGCCAGCAGTCCGGTAGGAGGTTATTATAATCAGCCCCAGCATTTT
d_call: TRBD1; j_call: TRBJ1-4; clone_size: -; v_call: TRBV5-1; cdr3_aa: CASSTGTGGEKLFF; cdr3_nt: TGCGCCAGCAGCACCGGGACAGGGGGCGAAAAACTGTTTTTT
d_call: TRBD1; j_call: TRBJ1-3; clone_size: -; v_call: TRBV7-2; cdr3_aa: CASSSDRGNTIYF; cdr3_nt: TGTGCCAGCAGCTCAGACAGGGGGAACACCATATATTTT
d_call: -; j_call: TRBJ2-1; clone_size: -; v_call: TRBV5-6; cdr3_aa: CASSLPGTRRNEQFF; cdr3_nt: TGTGCCAGCAGCCTGCCCGGCACCCGGCGGAATGAGCAGTTCTTC
d_call: -; j_call: TRBJ1-1; clone_size: few; v_call: TRBV18; cdr3_aa: CASSPGLGNTEAFF; cdr3_nt: TGTGCCAGCTCACCGGGGCTCGGTAACACTGAAGCTTTCTTT
d_call: -; j_call: TRBJ1-1; clone_size: -; v_call: TRBV5-1; cdr3_aa: CASKRDVSPNTEAFF; cdr3_nt: TGCGCCAGCAAGCGAGACGTCAGCCCGAACACTGAAGCTTTCTTT